This T cell receptor beta chain was captured by sequencing in a study of CD8 T cell repertoires and HIV-1 epitope variants. Whole-study context: Epitopes were three Gag families plus Nef HW9 and YT9.

The data were produced by immunoSEQ multiplex PCR, yet TCRdb's version contains in-frame clones alone and is incomplete. The sample has about 5,000 clones, around 60% seen once. Details on this clone: Antigen unknown.

The sequence came from a male donor with HIV. The source material was cultured CD8+ T cells derived from PBMCs.

Written as DNA, the CDR3 is TGTGCCAGCAGCTTTGGGATGACAGGGGGCGAAGGTGGCTACACCTTC. It encodes CASSFGMTGGEGGYTF. This chain joins TRBV5-8 and TRBJ1-2, with 10 bases identical to TRBD1. Germline lookup yields CDR1 SGHTS and CDR2 YDEGEE. The CDR3 length is 16 residues. V lost 2 bases to trimming and J lost 7 bases; unmatched junction nucleotides: 11. Complete variable domain (other parts from reference TRBV5-8 and TRBJ1-2): EAGVTQSPTHLIKTRGQQATLRCSPISGHTSVYWYQQALGLGLQFLLWYDEGEERNRGNFPPRFSGRQFPNYSSELNVNALELEDSALYLCASSFGMTGGEGGYTFGSGTRLTVV.